What follows is one T cell receptor beta chain and its context. These data belong to a study of blood T cell repertoires in COVID-19. V was trimmed by 5 bases and J by 0 bases, leaving 11 bases between them. This CDR3 has 15 residues. CDR1 and CDR2 from the germline V gene are SEHNR and FQNEAQ (reference sequence). Here immunoSEQ multiplex PCR was the method, and the copy in TCRdb shows in-frame clones only, minus some. The sample gives some 300,000 clones, roughly 91% of which show up once; more than 9% is in the top ten. Material for sequencing was PBMCs or T cells enriched from blood (not recorded which). This chain connects TRBV7-9 to TRBJ2-4, with a weak D call TRBD2 (6 bases). The sequence came from a woman between 25 and 40 years old who had recovered from COVID-19. As DNA, the CDR3 is TGTGCCAGCAGCCGCCCGCGGGGAGCCAAAAACATTCAGTACTTC. Protein sequence: CASSRPRGAKNIQYF.